This TCR beta chain was identified in a study of blood T cell repertoires in COVID-19 (dated by TCRdb to the early 2020s). A note on the overall study: Samples from collaborators originated in the United States, Italy and Spain and spanned both the acute and convalescent phases of COVID-19. The material from the prospective study consisted of cDNA or gDNA derived from T cells, B-cell-depleted T cells, or PBMCs. A de-identified subject ID, COVID-19 status, age in years and sex were almost always included in the sample metadata. HLA class I and class II types, where available, came from metadata supplied by the sample provider rather than from assay-based typing. The samples were drawn from the first 160 participants of the ongoing ImmuneRACE study and from 950 to 1,500 subjects provided by 6 global collaborators. Subjects who had been exposed to COVID-19, were actively infected with it, or had recovered from it provided the deeply sampled blood TCRbeta repertoires that made up the dataset. The repertoires were released in a freely available public database meant as a resource for research on the immune response to SARS-CoV-2.

The full study reports these points: The quantity of clinical and demographic metadata differed by source and by participant and was supplied without curation.

The cysteine opens and the phenylalanine closes a CDR3 of 16 amino acids. Only the CDR3 part of the read is kept: 48 bases, read in frame from the first base. V was cut back by 1 base and J by 0 bases, leaving a gap of 13 bases between them. CDR1 and CDR2 are read off the germline V gene as LGHNA and YNFKEQ. As concerns this clone: Its antigen remains undetermined. Per-nucleotide qualities are absent, and no much larger clonotype sits a single base away.

The immunoSEQ Assay, a bias-controlled multiplex PCR, was used to amplify TCRbeta CDR3 regions from genomic DNA. In the original analysis: Within the assay, amplification of reference gene primers was used to estimate how many nucleated cells each sample contained. To quantify the absolute abundance of each unique TCRbeta CDR3 rearrangement, sequence reads were collapsed and filtered. For each sample, productive Simpson clonality was calculated as the square root of Simpson's diversity index over productive rearrangements. TCRdb took this table from immuneACCESS and kept in-frame rearrangements with V and J called. Such tables lack part of the clones; where checked against another copy, unresolved V genes explain under half of the gap, and the rest is unexplained. Clonal size and the V and J genes are those of that table, whereas D and trimming came from the DNA. The sample table holds over 150,000 clones, of which 87% were seen once. 9% to 12% of the sample is taken by the ten largest.

At one collaborating source in Seattle, patients were enrolled during active infection and were followed longitudinally through the course of disease. The collaborating institutions used their own protocols to collect whole blood in K2EDTA tubes. For TCRbeta analysis, collaborator samples were shipped as frozen whole blood, as isolated PBMCs, or as DNA extracted from either sample type. This sequence originates from a woman in her sixties or seventies with COVID-19, enrolled during active disease. Input material: peripheral blood. The V and J segments used are TRBV4-2 and TRBJ2-7, with a tentative D gene TRBD2 over 6 matching bases. The CDR3 in this case is CASSQGAGGSSYEQYF. The base sequence is TGTGCCAGCAGCCAAGGGGCTGGGGGGAGCTCCTACGAGCAGTACTTC.